The 15 T cell receptor beta chains below all came from one sample that was sequenced in a study of blood T cells in healthy people across ages. With a J-beta primer mix and a sample-barcoded 5' primer, a second PCR ran about 6 to 11 cycles. TCRdb re-analysed the 5' RACE reads in MiXCR, keeping a single row per CDR3 protein. The sample contains over 600,000 distinct CDR3 sequences, about half of which appear only once. Sequencing was done on a sample of blood. Receptors originate from an elderly man in good health.

A few counts support this clonotype. The gene calls are TRBV20-1 and TRBJ2-7, with 9 bases matching TRBD2. Losses at the gene ends were 1 base for V and 3 bases for J; bases not matched to a gene: 4. Germline V gene data show CDR1 as DFQATT and CDR2 as SNEGSKA (reference sequence). The CDR3 extends over 14 amino acids. CDR3 amino acids: CSARGAGGDYEQYF. The CDR3 DNA reads as TGCAGTGCTAGAGGGGCGGGGGGGGACTACGAGCAGTACTTC.

This chain uses TRBV5-6 with TRBJ2-6; no firm D call. Trimming took 4 bases from V and 0 from J, leaving 17 bases between them. The germline CDR1 and CDR2 sequences are SGHDT and YYEEEE. CDR3 size: 18 residues. The CDR3 DNA reads TGTGCCAGCAGCCGCCAGGAACACTTTGTCTCTGGGGCCAACGTCCTGACTTTC. Translated: CASSRQEHFVSGANVLTF.

On this clonotype itself: It may be a read error: a sequence one base away is much more abundant. J is TRBJ2-7 and V is TRBV29-1, with 9 nucleotides matching TRBD2. This CDR3 contains 13 residues. Germline CDR1 SQVTM, CDR2 ANQGSEA. Trimming cost V 7 bases and J 7 bases; bases outside gene matches: 11. The chain's CDR3 is CSGRTSAYNEQYF. CDR3 sequence (DNA): TGCAGCGGCCGGACTAGCGCGTACAATGAGCAGTACTTC.

This clonotype came up a few times. The chain is built from TRBV20-1 and TRBJ2-1, with 7 nucleotides matching TRBD2. There are 14 residues in the CDR3. Germline V gives CDR1 DFQATT, CDR2 SNEGSKA (reference sequence). The V gene end was trimmed by 3 bases and the J gene end by 1 base; junction bases not matched to a gene: 3. The CDR3 is CSARPGLSYNEQFF. The CDR3, as DNA: TGCAGTGCTAGGCCGGGACTATCCTACAATGAGCAGTTCTTC.

This clonotype turned up a few times. V and J are TRBV10-3 and TRBJ2-4; no clear D gene. The CDR3 spans 16 residues. Looked up from germline, CDR1 is ENHRY and CDR2 is SYGVKD. With 3 bases removed from V and 4 bases from J, the gap between germline ends came to 16 bases. DNA for the CDR3: TGTGCCATCAGTGATGGTAATAGGGATATAAAAAACATTCAGTACTTC. This translates into CAISDGNRDIKNIQYF.

CDR3: CASSATQRGRGHTEAFF. Written as DNA, the CDR3 is TGTGCCAGCAGCGCCACTCAAAGGGGCAGGGGGCACACTGAAGCTTTCTTT. This sequence joins TRBV12-3 or TRBV12-4 and TRBJ1-1, with 8 bases fitting TRBD1. Losses at the gene ends were 6 bases for V and 3 bases for J; bases not matched to a gene: 15. The CDR3 contains 17 residues.

This chain uses TRBV20-1 with TRBJ2-3; 12 bases line up with TRBD2. Germline V gives CDR1 DFQATT, CDR2 SNEGSKA (reference sequence). The CDR3 has 15 amino acids. The V and J ends lost 5 bases and 5 bases, in that order; junction bases with no gene match: 8. CDR3 DNA sequence: TGCAGTGCTTCCAGACTAGCGGGAGAGGTAGATACGCAGTATTTT. This codes for CSASRLAGEVDTQYF.

This clonotype was observed a few times. This chain joins TRBV5-5 and TRBJ2-5; D perhaps matches TRBD1 (5 bases). Deletions cut 0 bases from V and 4 bases from J, with 13 bases between. The CDR3 is 15 residues long. The germline CDR1 and CDR2 sequences are SGHKS and YYEKEE (reference sequence). The CDR3 is CASSLGGSLGETQYF. The CDR3 DNA reads as TGTGCCAGCAGCTTGGGGGGCAGCCTGGGAGAGACCCAGTACTTC.

The J gene is TRBJ2-3, the V gene TRBV6-5; D is unresolved. The germline V gene has CDR1 MNHEY and CDR2 SVGAGI. V was shortened by 6 bases and J by 4 bases, with 11 bases between the two germline ends. CDR3 length: 13 amino acids. The CDR3 DNA is TGTGCCAGCAGGACGGGTTGGCCAGATACGCAGTATTTT. It yields the protein CASRTGWPDTQYF.

There are a few counts of this clonotype. V usage is TRBV7-9 and J usage is TRBJ2-5; D possibly corresponds to TRBD2 (5 bases). The CDR3 extends over 16 amino acids. V lost 1 base to trimming and J lost 4 bases, with 16 bases between them. Germline CDR1 and CDR2: SEHNR and FQNEAQ (reference sequence). CDR3 nucleotide sequence: TGTGCCAGCAGCTTAGGACGGGCTACGGAGGTAGAGACCCAGTACTTC. The encoded protein is CASSLGRATEVETQYF.

About this clonotype: This may be a read error, as it is one base from a much larger clone. The chain links TRBV30 to TRBJ2-1; 7 bases align to TRBD2. The CDR3 consists of 16 residues. CDR1 GTSNPN and CDR2 SVGIG come from the germline V gene (reference sequence). The CDR3 region has the DNA TGTGCCTGGAGTGTAATGGCGGGAGTCTCCTACAATGAGCAGGTCTTC. Translating gives CAWSVMAGVSYNEQVF.

This clonotype was seen only a few times. The chain joins TRBV20-1 to TRBJ2-1; possibly TRBD2 for D (5 bases). The assigned J gene may be wrong: the sequence end matches TRBJ2-7 better. This CDR3 has 16 residues. CDR1 is DFQATT and CDR2 is SNEGSKA in the germline V gene (reference sequence). CDR3 DNA: TGCAGTGCTAGAGATCTCGCGCTTGGACTGCCCAATGAGCAGTACTTC. It codes for CSARDLALGLPNEQYF.

This clonotype was observed a handful of times. J is TRBJ2-3 and V is TRBV7-2; the D gene is possibly TRBD2 (5 bases). The CDR3 extends over 15 amino acids. V lost 6 bases, J lost 6 bases, and 19 bases lay in between. CDR1 is SGHTA, CDR2 FQGNSA, per germline. The CDR3 region is CASRDLGAASDTQYF. The CDR3 DNA sequence: TGTGCCAGCAGAGATTTGGGAGCGGCATCGGATACGCAGTATTTT.

J is TRBJ2-5 and V is TRBV7-2; D unresolved. The J call may be wrong; the DNA end is better matched by TRBJ2-7. Germline V gene data show CDR1 as SGHTA and CDR2 as FQGNSA. This CDR3 spans 13 amino acids. The CDR3 DNA sequence: TGTGCCAGCAGCTTAATGGGTGATGGCGAGCAGTACTTC. Its protein product is CASSLMGDGEQYF.

This clonotype was counted between two and nine times. The chain has TRBV29-1 and TRBJ2-3, with D uncertain. Germline V gene lookup returns CDR1 SQVTM and CDR2 ANQGSEA. The CDR3 has 13 residues. Trimming left V 7 bases short and J 0 bases short, with 11 bases between. CDR3 nucleotides: TGCAGCGCTGGCAGGTCTAGCACAGATACGCAGTATTTT. Translating it yields CSAGRSSTDTQYF.